This TCR beta chain was captured in a study of blood T cell repertoires in COVID-19. For the study at large: COVID-19 samples, acute and convalescent, were from the United States, Italy and Spain.

Clinical histories supplied by participants themselves formed the basis of cohort assignment. It was within 2 weeks before study entry that exposed participants met a COVID-19 case. As handled by the study authors: The assay estimated nucleated cells by amplifying reference gene primers. Only in-frame clones appear in the TCRdb table, and some are missing; sequencing was by immunoSEQ multiplex PCR. Clone size and V and J calls were adopted from that table, with D and trimming inferred from the DNA. Altogether a few hundred thousand clones are present, approximately 89% being singletons, with the ten largest covering over 2.5%. This sequence originates from a middle-aged woman who had been exposed to COVID-19. Sequenced sample: PBMCs or T cells enriched from blood (not recorded which).

This CDR3 is CASSQDAAGGYSYNEQFF. The DNA of the CDR3 is TGCGCCAGCAGCCAAGACGCCGCGGGAGGGTACTCCTACAATGAGCAGTTCTTC. V is TRBV4-1 and J is TRBJ2-1, with TRBD2 identical over 9 bases. The CDR3 runs 18 residues. CDR1 and CDR2 from the germline V gene are MGHRA and YSYEKL. Unmatched junction bases numbered 6, after V lost 0 bases and J lost 0 bases.